Presented here are 6 T cell receptor beta chains from one specimen sequenced in a study of shared clonotypes between healthy human individuals. Assay: immunoSEQ multiplex PCR; the TCRdb copy retains only in-frame clones and omits some. Of roughly 2.6 million clones in the sample, 85% to 95% are singletons; the top ten hold more than 0.12%. The sequenced material came from naive CD4+ T cells sorted from blood. Documented subset: CD45RA+ positively selected. These receptors were collected from a man aged 18 to 29 in good health.

This clone was picked up one time. The chain uses TRBV5-1 and TRBJ1-3, with D possibly TRBD1 on 5 matching bases. Looked up from germline, CDR1 is SGHRS and CDR2 is YFSETQ. CDR3 length equals 16 residues. The germline V and J ends were trimmed by 1 base and 0 bases, with 11 bases remaining between them. CDR3 sequence: CASSLRQGSSGNTIYF. DNA for the CDR3: TGCGCCAGCAGCTTGAGGCAGGGTAGCTCTGGAAACACCATATATTTT.

The DNA for the CDR3 is TGTGCCAGCAGCGTAGCTTATCAGGGCCGTACCTACGAGCAGTACTTC. Amino acids: CASSVAYQGRTYEQYF. V usage is TRBV9 and J usage is TRBJ2-7, with D possibly matching TRBD1 (5 bases). The germline V and J ends were trimmed by 0 bases and 2 bases, with 15 bases remaining between them. This CDR3 contains 16 residues. The germline V gene has CDR1 SGDLS and CDR2 YYNGEE.

The chain uses TRBV4-3 and TRBJ2-3, with TRBD2 identical over 9 bases. V dropped 0 bases and J dropped 2; count of bases not matched to a gene: 9. CDR3 length: 18 residues. Germline V CDR1 and CDR2: LGHNA, YSLEER. This CDR3 is CASSQDPPSGTFTDTQYF. CDR3 sequence (DNA): TGCGCCAGCAGCCAAGATCCGCCTAGCGGGACGTTCACAGATACGCAGTATTTT.

The V gene is TRBV30, the J gene TRBJ2-5; the D gene is possibly TRBD1 (6 bases). Trimming took off 2 bases at V and 2 bases at J, with 15 bases between the two ends. Germline CDR1 and CDR2: GTSNPN and SVGIG (reference sequence). The CDR3 loop spans 15 amino acids. CDR3 sequence reads: CAWSTTGRGQETQYF. In DNA form, the CDR3 reads TGTGCCTGGAGTACAACAGGGAGAGGGCAAGAGACCCAGTACTTC.

V gene TRBV5-4 combines with J gene TRBJ2-5; D may be TRBD1 (6 bases). CDR3 size: 17 residues. V lost 0 bases and J 2 bases, leaving 17 bases between the germline ends. Germline values: CDR1 SGHNT, CDR2 YYREEE (reference sequence). This CDR3 is CASSLVGAQGVQETQYF. The CDR3 DNA sequence: TGTGCCAGCAGCTTGGTGGGAGCACAGGGCGTTCAAGAGACCCAGTACTTC.

The chain combines TRBV6-1 with TRBJ2-1, with 8 bases aligning to TRBD2. Germline V CDR1 and CDR2: MNHNS, SASEGT. After removal of 1 base from V and 4 bases from J, the junction contained 9 bases not matched to a gene. The CDR3 consists of 17 residues. CDR3 amino acids: CASSEGPRRGAYNEQFF. In DNA form, the CDR3 reads TGTGCCAGCAGTGAAGGGCCAAGGCGGGGGGCTTACAATGAGCAGTTCTTC.